These T cell receptor beta chains were read from a single sample in a study of sequential checkpoint blockade in melanoma. Assay used: immunoSEQ multiplex PCR; TCRdb lists only in-frame clones, some missing. Of around 11,000 clones in the sample, roughly 60% are singletons; the top ten hold 16%. Specimen: CD8+ T cells sorted from blood (inferred from file names), collected from a patient given nivolumab and ipilimumab in sequence. All receptors come from a human donor with melanoma. Each CDR3 is given without its conserved first and last residue.

TRBV19 | ASSVEREGPSYNEQF
TRBV27 | ASSLVGQGTDTQY
TRBV27 | ASSSTGEQF
TRBV7-8 | ASSLEAGYEQY
TRBV4-3 | ASSPQPTNTGELF
TRBV5-1 | ASSDLTDTGSYEQY
TRBV7-9 | ASSGQQGADNSPLH
TRBV28 | ASELAGGFDGEQF
TRBV13 | ATSLAGGYNEQF
TRBV28 | ASSLTRQNEQY
TRBV6-6 | ASSYSGGVSSYEQY
TRBV4-3 | ASSPTTVEANEQF
TRBV25-1 | ASNGGPSTDTQY
TRBV7-3 | ASSLGGFPGNTIY
TRBV5-8 | ASSIQRGPYEQY
TRBV14 | ASSQFQGPPYNEQF
TRBV6-4 | ASSVIAKSSYNEQF
TRBV4-3 | ASSQAVSLSGNTIY
TRBV7-9 | ASSLSGQGAFYEQY
TRBV15 | ATSRDRLAGSEQF
TRBV4-3 | ASSQEAGDRAYEQY
TRBV6-5 | ASRGTGSGTEAF
TRBV27 | ASSLGSGPYEQY
TRBV7-9 | ASSLDRLGDEQY
TRBV11-3 | ASSSRLVPDEQF
TRBV4-3 | ASSQDGQGGYEQY
TRBV19 | ASSTRDSPGTEAF
TRBV5-4 | ASSQGEYTEAF
TRBV15 | ATSRGLAGADTQY
TRBV5-1 | ASSLALAGVSEQF
TRBV6-5 | ASSPGQHVYGYT
TRBV19 | ASSIQVHAYNEQF
TRBV7-2 | ASSSQGGGDEQY
TRBV30 | ACSPGSWNTGELF
TRBV2 | ASSEWDKGINEQF
TRBV15 | ATSRDRGSGHTGELF
TRBV30 | AWGTGIGHNEQF